These T cell receptor beta chains were read from a single sample in a study of breast tumors, draining lymph nodes, adjacent tissues. TCRdb called the multiplex PCR reads again in MiXCR, with one record for every CDR3 protein. Found here are 150,000 to 200,000 distinct CDR3 sequences, around a third of them singletons; the top ten hold 3.5% to 4.5%. Specimen: axillary lymph node tissue. Receptors were obtained from a female donor with breast cancer. Some clones in this sample may be carry-over from other donors' samples. CDR3s leave out the opening cysteine and the closing phenylalanine or tryptophan. Each record gives: V gene, J gene, D gene, CDR3 length, CDR3 protein. D genes are given only for firm matches.

v_call: TRBV12-3/TRBV12-4; j_call: TRBJ2-2; d_call: TRBD2; cdr3_length: 15; cdr3_aa: ASRNPGLAGPTGELF
v_call: TRBV2; j_call: TRBJ2-2; d_call: .; cdr3_length: 12; cdr3_aa: ASSEGQEGGELF
v_call: TRBV6-1; j_call: TRBJ2-5; d_call: .; cdr3_length: 12; cdr3_aa: ASSPARAQETQH
v_call: TRBV19; j_call: TRBJ1-4; d_call: .; cdr3_length: 13; cdr3_aa: ASSLGVATNEKLF
v_call: TRBV2; j_call: TRBJ1-1; d_call: .; cdr3_length: 11; cdr3_aa: ASSELNSLMSL
v_call: TRBV7-9; j_call: TRBJ1-5; d_call: TRBD1; cdr3_length: 13; cdr3_aa: ASSLGQGGSEPQH
v_call: TRBV19; j_call: TRBJ2-1; d_call: TRBD2; cdr3_length: 14; cdr3_aa: ASSSTTSGRTNEQF
v_call: TRBV2; j_call: TRBJ2-4; d_call: .; cdr3_length: 12; cdr3_aa: ASRPGAGVYIQY
v_call: TRBV7-6; j_call: TRBJ2-5; d_call: .; cdr3_length: 9; cdr3_aa: ARLHGETQY
v_call: TRBV12-3/TRBV12-4; j_call: TRBJ1-2; d_call: .; cdr3_length: 10; cdr3_aa: ASGPSGGGYT
v_call: TRBV5-5; j_call: TRBJ2-3; d_call: .; cdr3_length: 11; cdr3_aa: ASSLRKPDTQY
v_call: TRBV12-3/TRBV12-4; j_call: TRBJ2-7; d_call: TRBD2; cdr3_length: 15; cdr3_aa: ASSLMTGLAGTYEQY
v_call: TRBV12-3/TRBV12-4; j_call: TRBJ2-5; d_call: .; cdr3_length: 13; cdr3_aa: ASSPKSGSEETQY
v_call: TRBV19; j_call: TRBJ2-7; d_call: TRBD2; cdr3_length: 13; cdr3_aa: ASSTLAGGTYEQY
v_call: TRBV29-1; j_call: TRBJ2-3; d_call: .; cdr3_length: 12; cdr3_aa: SVDRDKLTDTQY
v_call: TRBV12-3/TRBV12-4; j_call: TRBJ1-3; d_call: TRBD1; cdr3_length: 15; cdr3_aa: ASSSQGALLSGNTIY
v_call: TRBV18; j_call: TRBJ2-3; d_call: .; cdr3_length: 13; cdr3_aa: ASSPGRVRTDTQY
v_call: TRBV6-2/TRBV6-3; j_call: TRBJ2-3; d_call: .; cdr3_length: 10; cdr3_aa: ASSYAGDTQY
v_call: TRBV20-1; j_call: TRBJ1-2; d_call: TRBD1; cdr3_length: 9; cdr3_aa: SAKDRAGYT
v_call: TRBV7-8; j_call: TRBJ2-7; d_call: .; cdr3_length: 10; cdr3_aa: ASSFRSNEQY
v_call: TRBV12-3/TRBV12-4; j_call: TRBJ2-5; d_call: TRBD2; cdr3_length: 14; cdr3_aa: ASSFGGRGGRETQY
v_call: TRBV7-9; j_call: TRBJ2-6; d_call: .; cdr3_length: 19; cdr3_aa: ASSREGVQSPLHFGANVLT
v_call: TRBV9; j_call: TRBJ2-7; d_call: .; cdr3_length: 12; cdr3_aa: ASSPRDGLGEQY
v_call: TRBV19; j_call: TRBJ2-1; d_call: TRBD2; cdr3_length: 12; cdr3_aa: ASEKREGLYEQF
v_call: TRBV28; j_call: TRBJ1-4; d_call: .; cdr3_length: 10; cdr3_aa: ASSSGVEKLF
v_call: TRBV29-1; j_call: TRBJ2-2; d_call: .; cdr3_length: 11; cdr3_aa: SVLNQYTGELF
v_call: TRBV15; j_call: TRBJ2-1; d_call: .; cdr3_length: 15; cdr3_aa: ATSSSIPSRGDNEQF
v_call: TRBV7-2; j_call: TRBJ2-2; d_call: .; cdr3_length: 13; cdr3_aa: ASSLAQRNTGELF
v_call: TRBV9; j_call: TRBJ1-2; d_call: .; cdr3_length: 15; cdr3_aa: ASSVVEAGIANYGYT
v_call: TRBV4-1; j_call: TRBJ2-5; d_call: TRBD2; cdr3_length: 15; cdr3_aa: ASSQVFAGGNQETQY
v_call: TRBV29-1; j_call: TRBJ2-7; d_call: .; cdr3_length: 10; cdr3_aa: SVRTEGHEQY
v_call: TRBV24-1; j_call: TRBJ2-2; d_call: TRBD1; cdr3_length: 11; cdr3_aa: AKGTDYTGELF
v_call: TRBV20-1; j_call: TRBJ2-3; d_call: TRBD1; cdr3_length: 13; cdr3_aa: SAPGRGQGPDTQY
v_call: TRBV7-2; j_call: TRBJ2-1; d_call: TRBD1; cdr3_length: 12; cdr3_aa: ASSFSRGNNEQF
v_call: TRBV19; j_call: TRBJ1-5; d_call: .; cdr3_length: 11; cdr3_aa: ASSIDSNRNEH
v_call: TRBV7-8; j_call: TRBJ1-1; d_call: .; cdr3_length: 10; cdr3_aa: ASSPSGSEAF
v_call: TRBV7-9; j_call: TRBJ2-2; d_call: .; cdr3_length: 13; cdr3_aa: ASTSFGVPTGELF
v_call: TRBV13; j_call: TRBJ2-7; d_call: .; cdr3_length: 10; cdr3_aa: ASSLGQYEQY
v_call: TRBV27; j_call: TRBJ1-5; d_call: TRBD1; cdr3_length: 13; cdr3_aa: ASSPDRVRGQPQH
v_call: TRBV6-1; j_call: TRBJ1-6; d_call: TRBD1; cdr3_length: 13; cdr3_aa: ASSPDRGWNSPLH
v_call: TRBV19; j_call: TRBJ2-1; d_call: .; cdr3_length: 14; cdr3_aa: ASSREVPSSYNEQF
v_call: TRBV29-1; j_call: TRBJ2-7; d_call: TRBD2; cdr3_length: 11; cdr3_aa: SVVSGRSLEQY
v_call: TRBV19; j_call: TRBJ2-1; d_call: TRBD2; cdr3_length: 14; cdr3_aa: ASSRVGGIPRDEQF
v_call: TRBV12-5; j_call: TRBJ2-3; d_call: .; cdr3_length: 14; cdr3_aa: ASGLGGTVRWNTQY
v_call: TRBV5-5; j_call: TRBJ1-4; d_call: .; cdr3_length: 11; cdr3_aa: ASSPPFNEKLF
v_call: TRBV5-6; j_call: TRBJ1-2; d_call: .; cdr3_length: 11; cdr3_aa: ASRWTETYGYT
v_call: TRBV12-3/TRBV12-4; j_call: TRBJ1-2; d_call: .; cdr3_length: 11; cdr3_aa: ASSQGPGYGYT
v_call: TRBV10-3; j_call: TRBJ1-1; d_call: .; cdr3_length: 10; cdr3_aa: AIRQLNTEAF
v_call: TRBV18; j_call: TRBJ1-6; d_call: TRBD1; cdr3_length: 14; cdr3_aa: ASSLIGTENNSPLH
v_call: TRBV2; j_call: TRBJ1-3; d_call: .; cdr3_length: 12; cdr3_aa: ATAPGLAGYTIY
v_call: TRBV7-9; j_call: TRBJ1-2; d_call: .; cdr3_length: 12; cdr3_aa: ASSLARGGYGYT
v_call: TRBV2; j_call: TRBJ2-5; d_call: TRBD2; cdr3_length: 10; cdr3_aa: ASRWEGQTQY